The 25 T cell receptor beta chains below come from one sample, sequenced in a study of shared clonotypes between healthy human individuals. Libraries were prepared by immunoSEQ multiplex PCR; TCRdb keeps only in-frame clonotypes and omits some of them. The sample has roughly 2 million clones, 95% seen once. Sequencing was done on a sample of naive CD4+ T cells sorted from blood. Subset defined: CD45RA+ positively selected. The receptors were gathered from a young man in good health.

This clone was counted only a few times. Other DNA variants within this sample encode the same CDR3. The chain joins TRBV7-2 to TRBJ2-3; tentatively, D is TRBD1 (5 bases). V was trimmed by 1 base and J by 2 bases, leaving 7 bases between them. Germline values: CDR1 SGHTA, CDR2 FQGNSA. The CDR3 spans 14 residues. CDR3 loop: CASSLGQNTDTQYF. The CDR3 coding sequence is TGTGCCAGCAGCTTAGGACAGAACACAGATACGCAGTATTTT.

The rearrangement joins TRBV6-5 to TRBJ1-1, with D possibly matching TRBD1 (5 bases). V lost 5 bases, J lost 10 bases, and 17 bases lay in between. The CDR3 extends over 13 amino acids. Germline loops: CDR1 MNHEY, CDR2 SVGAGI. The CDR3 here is CASSRSGTTGAFF. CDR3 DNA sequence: TGTGCCAGCAGTAGGTCCGGGACCACGGGAGCTTTCTTT.

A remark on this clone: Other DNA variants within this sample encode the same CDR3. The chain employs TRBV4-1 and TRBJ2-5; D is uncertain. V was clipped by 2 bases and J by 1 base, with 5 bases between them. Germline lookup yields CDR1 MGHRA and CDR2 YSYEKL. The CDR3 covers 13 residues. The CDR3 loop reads CASSQWAQETQYF. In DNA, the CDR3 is TGCGCCAGCAGCCAATGGGCCCAAGAGACCCAGTACTTC.

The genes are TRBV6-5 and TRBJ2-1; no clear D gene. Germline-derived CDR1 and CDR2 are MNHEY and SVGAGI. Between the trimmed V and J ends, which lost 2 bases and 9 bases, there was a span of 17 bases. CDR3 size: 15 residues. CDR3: CASSYGASPPGEQFF. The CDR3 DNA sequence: TGTGCCAGCAGTTACGGCGCCTCCCCGCCGGGTGAGCAGTTCTTC.

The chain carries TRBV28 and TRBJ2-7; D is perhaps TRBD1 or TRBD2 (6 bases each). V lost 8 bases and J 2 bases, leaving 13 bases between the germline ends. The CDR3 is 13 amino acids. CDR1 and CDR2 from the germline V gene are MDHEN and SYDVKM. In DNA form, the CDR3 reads TGTGCCAGCTACAGGGACTTACCCTACGAGCAGTACTTC. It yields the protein CASYRDLPYEQYF.

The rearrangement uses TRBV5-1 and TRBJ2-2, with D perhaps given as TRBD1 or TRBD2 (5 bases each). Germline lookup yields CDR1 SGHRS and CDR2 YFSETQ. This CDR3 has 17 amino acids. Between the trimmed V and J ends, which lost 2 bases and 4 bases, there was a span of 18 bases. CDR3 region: CASSLVGNPGATGELFF. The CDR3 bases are TGCGCCAGCAGCTTAGTAGGTAACCCCGGGGCCACCGGGGAGCTGTTTTTT.

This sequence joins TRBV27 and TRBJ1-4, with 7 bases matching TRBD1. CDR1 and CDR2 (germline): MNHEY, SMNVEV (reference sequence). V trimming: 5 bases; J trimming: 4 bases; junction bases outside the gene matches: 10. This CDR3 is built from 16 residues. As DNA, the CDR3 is TGTGCCAGCAGTCCCCGCCCCAGGGGGGTTAATGAAAAACTGTTTTTT. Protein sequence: CASSPRPRGVNEKLFF.

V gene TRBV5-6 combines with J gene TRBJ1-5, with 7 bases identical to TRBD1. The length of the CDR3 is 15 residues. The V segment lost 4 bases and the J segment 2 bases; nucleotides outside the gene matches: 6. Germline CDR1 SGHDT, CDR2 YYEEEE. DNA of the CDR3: TGTGCCAGCAGCCAGACAGGGCGAGGCAATCAGCCCCAGCATTTT. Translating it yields CASSQTGRGNQPQHF.

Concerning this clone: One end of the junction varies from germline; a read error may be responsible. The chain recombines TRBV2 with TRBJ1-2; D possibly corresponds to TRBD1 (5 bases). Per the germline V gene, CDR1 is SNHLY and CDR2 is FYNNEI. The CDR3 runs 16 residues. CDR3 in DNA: TGTGCCAGTGCTCAGGTCATACACCGGGACGGCGCTAGGTTAATCTTC. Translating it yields CASAQVIHRDGARLIF.

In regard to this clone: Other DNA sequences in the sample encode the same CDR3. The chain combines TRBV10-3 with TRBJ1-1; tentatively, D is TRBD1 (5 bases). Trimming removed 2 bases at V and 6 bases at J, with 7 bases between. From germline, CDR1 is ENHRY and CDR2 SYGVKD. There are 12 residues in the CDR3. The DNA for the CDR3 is TGTGCCATCAGTGAGGGAGGGGCTGAAGCTTTCTTT. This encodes CAISEGGAEAFF.

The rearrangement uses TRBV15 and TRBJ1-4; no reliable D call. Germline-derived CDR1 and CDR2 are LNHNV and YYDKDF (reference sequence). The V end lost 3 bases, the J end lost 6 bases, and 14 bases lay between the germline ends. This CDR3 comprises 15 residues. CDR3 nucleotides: TGTGCCACCAGCAGCCCTGACGGACGGCATGAAAAACTGTTTTTT. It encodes CATSSPDGRHEKLFF.

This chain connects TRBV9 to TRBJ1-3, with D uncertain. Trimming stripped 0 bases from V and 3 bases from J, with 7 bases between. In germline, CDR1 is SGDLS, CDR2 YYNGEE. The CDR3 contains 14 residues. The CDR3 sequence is CASSVADIGNTIYF. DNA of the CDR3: TGTGCCAGCAGCGTAGCAGATATTGGAAACACCATATATTTT.

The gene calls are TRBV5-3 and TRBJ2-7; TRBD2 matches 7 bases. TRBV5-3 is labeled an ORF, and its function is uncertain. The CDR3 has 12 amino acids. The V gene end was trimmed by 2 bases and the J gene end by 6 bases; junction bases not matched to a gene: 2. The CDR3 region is CARSFAGVEQYF. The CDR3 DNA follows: TGTGCCAGAAGCTTCGCGGGGGTCGAGCAGTACTTC.

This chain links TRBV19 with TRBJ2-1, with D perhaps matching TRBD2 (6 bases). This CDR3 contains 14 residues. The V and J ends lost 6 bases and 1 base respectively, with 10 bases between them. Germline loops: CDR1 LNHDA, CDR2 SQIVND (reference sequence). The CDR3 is CASRETRSYNEQFF. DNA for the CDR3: TGTGCCAGTAGAGAGACTAGATCCTACAATGAGCAGTTCTTC.

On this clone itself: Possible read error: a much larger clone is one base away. CDR3 sequence (DNA): TGTGCCTGGAAGGGCAGGGGGAGTTTGGCCTATAGCTACACCTTC. It encodes CAWKGRGSLAYSYTF. The chain carries TRBV30 and TRBJ1-2; TRBD1 matches at 7 bases. Germline values: CDR1 GTSNPN, CDR2 SVGIG (reference sequence). This CDR3 comprises 15 residues.

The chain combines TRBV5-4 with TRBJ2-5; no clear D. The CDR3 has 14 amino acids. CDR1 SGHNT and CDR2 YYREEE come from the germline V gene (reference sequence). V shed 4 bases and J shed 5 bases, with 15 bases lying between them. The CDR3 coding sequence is TGTGCCAGCAGCCCGACCCCTGTAGGGGAGACCCAGTACTTC. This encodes CASSPTPVGETQYF.

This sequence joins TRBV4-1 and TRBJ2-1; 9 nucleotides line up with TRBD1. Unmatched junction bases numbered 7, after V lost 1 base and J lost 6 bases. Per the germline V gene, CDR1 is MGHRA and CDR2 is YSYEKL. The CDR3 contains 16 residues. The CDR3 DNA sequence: TGCGCCAGCAGCCAAGGGCGGGGACAGGGAATCAATGAGCAGTTCTTC. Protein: CASSQGRGQGINEQFF.

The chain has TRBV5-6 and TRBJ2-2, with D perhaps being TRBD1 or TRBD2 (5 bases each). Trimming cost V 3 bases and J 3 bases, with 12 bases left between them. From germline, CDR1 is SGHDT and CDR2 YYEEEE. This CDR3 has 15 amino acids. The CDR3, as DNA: TGTGCCAGCAGCTCACCGGGACGGTACACCGGGGAGCTGTTTTTT. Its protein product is CASSSPGRYTGELFF.

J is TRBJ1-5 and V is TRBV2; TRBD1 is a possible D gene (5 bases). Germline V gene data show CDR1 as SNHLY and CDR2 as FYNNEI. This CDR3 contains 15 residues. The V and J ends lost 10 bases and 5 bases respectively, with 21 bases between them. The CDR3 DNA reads TGTGCCACCGTACGGGACGCACCTCCCCATCAGCCCCAGCATTTT. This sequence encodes CATVRDAPPHQPQHF.

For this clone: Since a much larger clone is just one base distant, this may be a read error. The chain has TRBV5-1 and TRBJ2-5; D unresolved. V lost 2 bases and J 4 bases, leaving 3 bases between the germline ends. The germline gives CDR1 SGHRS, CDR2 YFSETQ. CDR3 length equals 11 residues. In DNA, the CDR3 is TGCGCCAGCAGCTTCCGAGAGACCCAGTACTTC. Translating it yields CASSFRETQYF.

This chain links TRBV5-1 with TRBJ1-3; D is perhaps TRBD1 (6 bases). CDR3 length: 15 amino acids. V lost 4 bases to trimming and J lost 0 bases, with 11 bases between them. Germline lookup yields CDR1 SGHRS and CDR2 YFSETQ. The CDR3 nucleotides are TGCGCCAGCAGCCAGGACAGCTCCTCTGGAAACACCATATATTTT. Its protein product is CASSQDSSSGNTIYF.

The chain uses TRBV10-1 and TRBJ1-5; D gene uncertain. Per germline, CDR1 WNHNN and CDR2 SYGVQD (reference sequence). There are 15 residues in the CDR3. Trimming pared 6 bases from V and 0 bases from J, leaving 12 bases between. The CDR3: CASSGSLYSNQPQHF. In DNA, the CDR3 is TGCGCCAGCAGCGGCAGTCTCTATAGCAATCAGCCCCAGCATTTT.

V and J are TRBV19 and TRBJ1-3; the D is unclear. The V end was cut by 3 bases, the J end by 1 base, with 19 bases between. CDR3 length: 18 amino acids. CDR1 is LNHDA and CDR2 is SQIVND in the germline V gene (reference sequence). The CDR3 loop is CASSMKFRQARSGNTIYF. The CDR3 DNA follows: TGTGCCAGTAGTATGAAGTTCCGTCAGGCCAGATCTGGAAACACCATATATTTT.

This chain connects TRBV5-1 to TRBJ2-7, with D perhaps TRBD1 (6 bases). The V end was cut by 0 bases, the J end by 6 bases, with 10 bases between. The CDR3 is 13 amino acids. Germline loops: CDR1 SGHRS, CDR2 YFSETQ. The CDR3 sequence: CASSLASGVEQYF. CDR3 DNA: TGCGCCAGCAGCTTGGCTTCAGGGGTCGAGCAGTACTTC.

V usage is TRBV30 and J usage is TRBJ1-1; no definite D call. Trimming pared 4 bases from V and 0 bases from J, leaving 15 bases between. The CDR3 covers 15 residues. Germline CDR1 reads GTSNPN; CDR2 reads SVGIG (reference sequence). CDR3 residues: CAWTGPTDMNTEAFF. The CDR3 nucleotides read TGTGCCTGGACAGGACCCACAGACATGAACACTGAAGCTTTCTTT. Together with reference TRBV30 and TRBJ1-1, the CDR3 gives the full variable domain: SQTIHQWPATLVQPVGSPLSLECTVEGTSNPNLYWYRQAAGRGLQLLFYSVGIGQISSEVPQNLSASRPQDRQFILSSKKLLLSDSGFYLCAWTGPTDMNTEAFFGQGTRLTVV.